Each of the 25 T cell receptor beta chains below was sequenced from the same sample in a study of T cells in localized non-small cell lung cancer. The protocol was immunoSEQ multiplex PCR, while the TCRdb copy is restricted to in-frame clones and leaves out a portion. The table has more than 35,000 clones, more than 90% seen once. Sequences were derived from peripheral blood, sampled before any cancer treatment. Receptor source: a female donor over 55 with stage I lung adenocarcinoma.

The chain uses TRBV11-1 and TRBJ1-5; D call uncertain. The germline gives CDR1 SGHAT, CDR2 FQDESV (reference sequence). The CDR3 length is 13 residues. Trimming cost V 1 base and J 7 bases, with 8 bases left between them. CDR3 loop: CASSLDQAQPQHF. The CDR3 nucleotides are TGTGCCAGCAGCTTAGACCAGGCCCAGCCCCAGCATTTT.

The CDR3 DNA follows: TGTGCCAGCAGAAAAGACTGGACAGTCAATCAGCCCCAGCATTTT. Amino acid sequence: CASRKDWTVNQPQHF. The rearrangement joins TRBV28 to TRBJ1-5; D is possibly TRBD1 (6 bases). V was shortened by 6 bases and J by 3 bases, with 15 bases between the two germline ends. The CDR3 sequence is 15 residues long. Germline lookup yields CDR1 MDHEN and CDR2 SYDVKM. Variable domain in full (rest from reference TRBV28 and TRBJ1-5): DVKVTQSSRYLVKRTGEKVFLECVQDMDHENMFWYRQDPGLGLRLIYFSYDVKMKEKGDIPEGYSVSREKKERFSLILESASTNQTSMYLCASRKDWTVNQPQHFGDGTRLSIL.

This clone has just one count. This chain uses TRBV18 with TRBJ1-6; D ambiguous. There are 17 residues in the CDR3. Trimming pared 6 bases from V and 4 bases from J, leaving 19 bases between. From germline, CDR1 is KGHSH and CDR2 LQKENI. The DNA for the CDR3 is TGTGCCAGCTCCCCTGCTGGGAGTACTATTTATAATTCACCCCTCCACTTT. As protein: CASSPAGSTIYNSPLHF.

This chain joins TRBV6-1 and TRBJ1-6; possibly TRBD1 for D (6 bases). This CDR3 spans 15 amino acids. Trimming shortened V by 8 bases and J by 7 bases, and 18 bases separated the two germline ends. Germline V gene sequence: CDR1 MNHNS, CDR2 SASEGT. CDR3 loop: CASGLGAGRNSPLHF. CDR3 coding DNA: TGTGCCAGCGGTTTGGGGGCAGGTCGGAATTCACCCCTCCACTTT.

This chain links TRBV18 with TRBJ1-5; TRBD1 matches at 8 bases. In germline, CDR1 is KGHSH, CDR2 LQKENI. The CDR3 has 15 residues. The V gene end was trimmed by 5 bases and the J gene end by 2 bases; junction bases not matched to a gene: 5. The DNA of the CDR3 is TGTGCCAGCTCAGTGGACAGGGCTGGCAATCAGCCCCAGCATTTT. Translated, it gives CASSVDRAGNQPQHF.

This clone was seen a single time. The chain uses TRBV5-6 and TRBJ2-2, with D perhaps matching TRBD2 (5 bases). Germline values: CDR1 SGHDT, CDR2 YYEEEE. This CDR3 has 12 residues. V gave up 4 bases and J gave up 7 bases, with 8 bases separating them. DNA for the CDR3: TGTGCCAGCAGCCTCGCGGGCGGGGAGCTGTTTTTT. Its protein is CASSLAGGELFF.

The chain combines TRBV4-1 with TRBJ1-2, with D hard to call. V lost 4 bases, J lost 4 bases, and 13 bases lay in between. This CDR3 is 14 amino acids long. Germline V CDR1 and CDR2: MGHRA, YSYEKL. The CDR3 DNA reads TGCGCCAGCAGCCCTGGTAAGGTGGGCTATGGCTACACCTTC. Its protein product is CASSPGKVGYGYTF.

The CDR3 nucleotides read TGCGCCAGCAGTTTGGGGGGGAGGGGCATTGACGAGCAGTACTTC. Protein sequence: CASSLGGRGIDEQYF. The chain links TRBV10-2 to TRBJ2-7, with 7 bases identical to TRBD2. The CDR3 runs to 15 residues. Germline V gene data show CDR1 as WSHSY and CDR2 as SAAADI. Trimming at V came to 5 bases and at J to 5 bases, leaving 12 bases not matched to a gene.

The V gene is TRBV2, the J gene TRBJ2-2; 8 nucleotides line up with TRBD2. J gave up 6 bases and V 7 bases, and 4 bases lay outside the gene matches. CDR1 is SNHLY, CDR2 FYNNEI, per germline. The CDR3 runs to 13 residues. The CDR3 sequence: CASKRGQAGELFF. DNA of the CDR3: TGTGCCAGCAAGCGGGGGCAAGCCGGGGAGCTGTTTTTT.

This sequence joins TRBV6-1 and TRBJ2-5; tentatively, D is TRBD1 or TRBD2 (5 bases each). From germline, CDR1 is MNHNS and CDR2 SASEGT. The CDR3 sequence is 14 residues long. V lost 6 bases and J 0 bases, leaving 11 bases between the germline ends. CDR3 in DNA: TGTGCCAGCAGGTCCGGGACCTACCAAGAGACCCAGTACTTC. This translates into CASRSGTYQETQYF.

The chain has TRBV5-1 and TRBJ1-2, with D unclear. CDR1 SGHRS and CDR2 YFSETQ come from the germline V gene. This CDR3 is built from 15 residues. V lost 1 base to trimming and J lost 0 bases, with 10 bases between them. CDR3 coding DNA: TGCGCCAGCAGCTTGTCCCCAGGACCTAACTATGGCTACACCTTC. Residues: CASSLSPGPNYGYTF.

V gene TRBV7-8 combines with J gene TRBJ2-1, with TRBD1 as a possible D gene (6 bases). The germline gives CDR1 SGHVS, CDR2 FQNEAQ. CDR3 length: 15 residues. V dropped 4 bases and J dropped 6 bases, with 16 bases sitting between them. CDR3 sequence reads: CASSSLNRVGNEQFF. The CDR3 DNA reads as TGTGCCAGCAGCTCGTTAAACAGGGTTGGCAATGAGCAGTTCTTC. The variable domain in full, with the rest retrieved from reference TRBV7-8 and TRBJ2-1, is GAGVSQSPRYKVAKRGQDVALRCDPISGHVSLFWYQQALGQGPEFLTYFQNEAQLDKSGLPSDRFFAERPEGSVSTLKIQRTQQEDSAVYLCASSSLNRVGNEQFFGPGTRLTVL.

The rearrangement joins TRBV14 to TRBJ1-4; D remains ambiguous. CDR3 length: 14 amino acids. Trimming pared 0 bases from V and 0 bases from J, leaving 2 bases between. In germline, CDR1 is SGHDN, CDR2 FVKESK. The CDR3 DNA reads TGTGCCAGCAGCCAAGAGGCAACTAATGAAAAACTGTTTTTT. Its protein product is CASSQEATNEKLFF.

The J gene is TRBJ1-2, the V gene TRBV5-6; 8 bases match TRBD1. CDR3 size: 16 residues. Germline V gene lookup returns CDR1 SGHDT and CDR2 YYEEEE. The V and J ends lost 6 bases and 5 bases, in that order; junction bases with no gene match: 15. CDR3 amino acids: CASTGRGGQGEYGYTF. The CDR3 DNA reads as TGTGCCAGCACCGGTCGAGGAGGACAGGGAGAGTATGGCTACACCTTC.

The chain uses TRBV20-1 and TRBJ1-1; TRBD1 might be the D (6 bases). Trimming cost V 8 bases and J 1 base, with 8 bases left between them. The CDR3 is 11 residues long. Germline V CDR1 and CDR2: DFQATT, SNEGSKA (reference sequence). The CDR3 DNA follows: TGCAGTACACAGGGGAACACTGAAGCTTTCTTT. Amino acids: CSTQGNTEAFF.

The chain links TRBV28 to TRBJ2-7; D perhaps matches TRBD2 (5 bases). Between the trimmed V and J ends, which lost 6 bases and 4 bases, there was a span of 19 bases. The V gene's germline CDR1 is MDHEN and CDR2 SYDVKM. This CDR3 spans 15 amino acids. CDR3 sequence: CASSRPAETRYEQYV. The DNA of the CDR3 is TGTGCCAGCAGCCGCCCAGCGGAGACGCGTTACGAGCAGTACGTC.

The rearrangement uses TRBV7-6 and TRBJ2-2; tentative D call: TRBD2 (7 bases). The CDR3 spans 14 residues. Trimming took off 10 bases at V and 0 bases at J, with 12 bases between the two ends. Germline CDR1 and CDR2: SGHVS and FNYEAQ. In DNA form, the CDR3 reads TGTGCCACGGGAGGACAGTCGAACACCGGGGAGCTGTTTTTT. This codes for CATGGQSNTGELFF.

The V gene is TRBV6-5, the J gene TRBJ1-1; maybe TRBD1 (5 bases). Trimming cost V 9 bases and J 3 bases, with 14 bases left between them. CDR3 size: 13 residues. CDR1 and CDR2 from the germline V gene are MNHEY and SVGAGI. CDR3 loop: CASTRARDTEAFF. In DNA, the CDR3 is TGTGCCAGTACCAGGGCTAGGGACACTGAAGCTTTCTTT.

The J gene is TRBJ1-2, the V gene TRBV11-2, with 8 bases identical to TRBD1. The ends lost 5 bases at V and 0 bases at J; junction bases unmatched: 8. CDR3 length equals 16 residues. The germline V gene encodes CDR1 SGHAT and CDR2 FQNNGV. The CDR3 spells CASSRGAGGTNYGYTF. The CDR3 coding sequence is TGTGCCAGCAGCCGGGGGGCAGGGGGCACTAACTATGGCTACACCTTC.

J is TRBJ2-2 and V is TRBV11-2; either TRBD1 or TRBD2 may supply D (5 bases each). CDR3 size: 15 residues. V was clipped by 5 bases and J by 1 base, with 11 bases between them. CDR1 is SGHAT and CDR2 is FQNNGV in the germline V gene. The CDR3 sequence is CASSVGPVNTGELFF. CDR3 bases: TGTGCCAGCAGCGTGGGACCGGTGAACACCGGGGAGCTGTTTTTT. The whole variable domain, filled in from reference TRBV11-2 and TRBJ2-2, reads EAGVAQSPRYKIIEKRQSVAFWCNPISGHATLYWYQQILGQGPKLLIQFQNNGVVDDSQLPKDRFSAERLKGVDSTLKIQPAKLEDSAVYLCASSVGPVNTGELFFGEGSRLTVL.

V is TRBV4-2 and J is TRBJ2-7; 8 nucleotides align to TRBD2. Trimming cost V 1 base and J 1 base; bases outside gene matches: 9. Germline-derived CDR1 and CDR2 are LGHNA and YNFKEQ. This CDR3 contains 17 residues. In nucleotides, the CDR3 is TGTGCCAGCAGCCAAGGTGGCGGGGGGCCTGAGTCCTACGAGCAGTACTTC. It codes for CASSQGGGGPESYEQYF.

V and J are TRBV19 and TRBJ1-1; D gene uncertain. V lost 5 bases to trimming and J lost 0 bases, with 10 bases between them. The CDR3 contains 14 residues. Looked up from germline, CDR1 is LNHDA and CDR2 is SQIVND (reference sequence). The DNA of the CDR3 is TGTGCCAGTAGTTTGACACCCTTGAACACTGAAGCTTTCTTT. This gives the protein CASSLTPLNTEAFF.

This chain connects TRBV6-1 to TRBJ2-3; 8 bases line up with TRBD1. Trimming took 6 bases from V and 3 from J; bases not matched to a gene: 8. The germline V gene encodes CDR1 MNHNS and CDR2 SASEGT. The CDR3 runs to 15 residues. CDR3: CASRTQGGWTDTQYF. CDR3 DNA: TGTGCCAGCAGAACACAGGGGGGTTGGACAGATACGCAGTATTTT.

This sequence joins TRBV6-1 and TRBJ2-7; 9 positions agree with TRBD1. The CDR3 spans 13 residues. CDR1 and CDR2 from the germline V gene are MNHNS and SASEGT. J gave up 12 bases and V 0 bases, and 6 bases lay outside the gene matches. This chain's CDR3 is CASSEARGTGPYV. In DNA, the CDR3 is TGTGCCAGCAGTGAAGCGCGCGGGACAGGGCCGTACGTC.

The rearrangement uses TRBV18 and TRBJ1-4; 9 positions match TRBD1. Germline V gene data show CDR1 as KGHSH and CDR2 as LQKENI. With 3 bases clipped from V and 5 bases from J, the junction kept 4 bases outside the gene matches. The CDR3 runs 15 residues. The CDR3 DNA reads TGTGCCAGCTCACCTACGGACAGGGGCAATGAAAAACTGTTTTTT. Protein product: CASSPTDRGNEKLFF.